Here is one T cell receptor beta chain with its context. This sample was included in a study of beta chain features in type 1 diabetes. Germline V lookup: CDR1 SGHDT, CDR2 YYEEEE. The CDR3 length is 15 residues. The trim removed 4 bases at V and 6 bases at J, leaving 9 bases unmatched. Reverse transcribing all isolated RNA meant expressed TCRB transcripts were sequenced. Method: immunoSEQ multiplex PCR; TCRdb's copy keeps in-frame clones and lacks some. Here the sample spans roughly 150,000 clones, more than 9.5% being singletons. This TCR derives from a man aged 18 to 29 in good health. The chain recombines TRBV5-6 with TRBJ2-1, with 8 nucleotides matching TRBD2. What was sequenced was central memory CD4+ T cells from blood. CDR3 nucleotides: TGTGCCAGCAGCGCGGGACTAGAGCAGGTCAATGAGCAGTTCTTC. Its protein product is CASSAGLEQVNEQFF.